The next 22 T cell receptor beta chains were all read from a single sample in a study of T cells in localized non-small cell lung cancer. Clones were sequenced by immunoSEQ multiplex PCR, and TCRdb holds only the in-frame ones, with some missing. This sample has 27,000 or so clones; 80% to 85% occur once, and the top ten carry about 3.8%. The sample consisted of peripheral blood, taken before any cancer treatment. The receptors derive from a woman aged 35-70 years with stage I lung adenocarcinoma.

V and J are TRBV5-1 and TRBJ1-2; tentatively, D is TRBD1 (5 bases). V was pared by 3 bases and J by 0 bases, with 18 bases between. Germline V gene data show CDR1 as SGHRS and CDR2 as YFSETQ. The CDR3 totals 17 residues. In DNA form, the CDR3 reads TGCGCCAGCAGCTCCGGGACTTCAATCCCCTCTAACTATGGCTACACCTTC. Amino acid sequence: CASSSGTSIPSNYGYTF.

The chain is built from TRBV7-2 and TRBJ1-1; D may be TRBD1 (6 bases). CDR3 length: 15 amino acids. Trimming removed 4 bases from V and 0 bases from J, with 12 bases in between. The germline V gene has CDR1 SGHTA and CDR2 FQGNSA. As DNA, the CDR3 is TGTGCCAGCAGCTCACAGGGCCGGCTGAACACTGAAGCTTTCTTT. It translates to CASSSQGRLNTEAFF.

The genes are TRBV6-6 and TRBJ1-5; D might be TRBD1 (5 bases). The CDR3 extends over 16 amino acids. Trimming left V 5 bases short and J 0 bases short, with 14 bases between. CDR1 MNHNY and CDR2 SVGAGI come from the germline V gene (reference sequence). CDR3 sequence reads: CASSQGTSYSNQPQHF. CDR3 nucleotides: TGTGCCAGCAGTCAGGGAACAAGCTATAGCAATCAGCCCCAGCATTTT.

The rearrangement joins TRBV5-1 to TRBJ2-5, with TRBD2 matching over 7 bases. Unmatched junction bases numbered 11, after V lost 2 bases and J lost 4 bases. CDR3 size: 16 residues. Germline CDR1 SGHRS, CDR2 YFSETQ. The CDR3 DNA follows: TGCGCCAGCAGCTTCCCGCCCGGGGGGAGCAGAGAGACCCAGTACTTC. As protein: CASSFPPGGSRETQYF.

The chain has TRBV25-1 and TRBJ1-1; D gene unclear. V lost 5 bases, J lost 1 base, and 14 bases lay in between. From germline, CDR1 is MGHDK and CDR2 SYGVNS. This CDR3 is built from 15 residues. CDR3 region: CASSWGPGTNTEAFF. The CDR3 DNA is TGTGCCAGCAGTTGGGGTCCAGGAACGAACACTGAAGCTTTCTTT. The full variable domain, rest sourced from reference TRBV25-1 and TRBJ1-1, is EADIYQTPRYLVIGTGKKITLECSQTMGHDKMYWYQQDPGMELHLIHYSYGVNSTEKGDLSSESTVSRIRTEHFPLTLESARPSHTSQYLCASSWGPGTNTEAFFGQGTRLTVV.

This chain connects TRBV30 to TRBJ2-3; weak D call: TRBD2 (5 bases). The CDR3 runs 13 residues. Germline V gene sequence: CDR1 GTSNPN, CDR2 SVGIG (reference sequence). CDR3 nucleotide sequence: TGTGCGGAGAGAGGGTCAGGCGCAGATACGCAGTATTTT. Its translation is CAERGSGADTQYF.

CDR3 nucleotide sequence: TGTGCCAGCAGTTTTCACAGGGGCGGCACTGAAGCTTTCTTT. This codes for CASSFHRGGTEAFF. V usage is TRBV6-5 and J usage is TRBJ1-1, with TRBD1 matching over 7 bases. V was clipped by 4 bases and J by 4 bases; unmatched bases: 6. The CDR3 runs 14 residues. Germline V gives CDR1 MNHEY, CDR2 SVGAGI.

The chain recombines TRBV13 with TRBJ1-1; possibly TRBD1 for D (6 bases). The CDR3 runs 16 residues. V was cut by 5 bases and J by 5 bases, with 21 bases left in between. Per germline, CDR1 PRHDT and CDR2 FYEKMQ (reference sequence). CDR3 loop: CASSLGGRGARTEAFF. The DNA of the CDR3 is TGTGCCAGCAGCCTGGGGGGGCGGGGGGCGAGGACTGAAGCTTTCTTT.

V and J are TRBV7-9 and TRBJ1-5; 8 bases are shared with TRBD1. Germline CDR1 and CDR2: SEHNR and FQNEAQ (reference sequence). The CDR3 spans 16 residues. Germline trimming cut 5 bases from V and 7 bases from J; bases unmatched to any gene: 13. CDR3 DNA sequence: TGTGCCAGCAGCCCAAATTCCCACAGGGGGAGCCAGCCCCAGCATTTT. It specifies CASSPNSHRGSQPQHF. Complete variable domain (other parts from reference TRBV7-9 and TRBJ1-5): DTGVSQNPRHKITKRGQNVTFRCDPISEHNRLYWYRQTLGQGPEFLTYFQNEAQLEKSRLLSDRFSAERPKGSFSTLEIQRTEQGDSAMYLCASSPNSHRGSQPQHFGDGTRLSIL.

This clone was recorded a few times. For the CDR3, the DNA is TGTGCCAGCAGCTTAGGACAGGGTTTTGTCAATGAGCAGTTCTTC. Its translation: CASSLGQGFVNEQFF. The gene calls are TRBV7-6 and TRBJ2-1; 7 bases fit TRBD1. The CDR3 contains 15 residues. The germline V gene encodes CDR1 SGHVS and CDR2 FNYEAQ. The V and J ends lost 1 base and 6 bases, in that order; junction bases with no gene match: 6.

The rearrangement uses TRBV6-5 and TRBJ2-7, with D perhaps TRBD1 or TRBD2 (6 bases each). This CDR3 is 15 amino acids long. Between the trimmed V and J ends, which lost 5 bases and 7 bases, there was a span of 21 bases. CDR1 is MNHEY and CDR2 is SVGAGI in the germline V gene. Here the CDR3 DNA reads TGTGCCAGCAGTCGACAACCGGGGGCCTTGGGAGAGCAGTACTTC. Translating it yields CASSRQPGALGEQYF.

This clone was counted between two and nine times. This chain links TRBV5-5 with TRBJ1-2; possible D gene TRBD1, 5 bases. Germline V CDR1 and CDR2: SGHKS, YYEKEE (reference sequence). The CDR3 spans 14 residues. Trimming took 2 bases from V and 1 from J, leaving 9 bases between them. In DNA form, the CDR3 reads TGTGCCAGCAGCTTCACGACAGATAACTATGGCTACACCTTC. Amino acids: CASSFTTDNYGYTF.

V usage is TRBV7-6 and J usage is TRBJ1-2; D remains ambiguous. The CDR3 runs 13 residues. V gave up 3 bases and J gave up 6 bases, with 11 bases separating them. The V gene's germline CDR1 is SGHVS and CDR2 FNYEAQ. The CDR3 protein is CASSFRATDGYTF. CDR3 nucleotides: TGTGCCAGCAGCTTCCGGGCGACGGATGGCTACACCTTC.

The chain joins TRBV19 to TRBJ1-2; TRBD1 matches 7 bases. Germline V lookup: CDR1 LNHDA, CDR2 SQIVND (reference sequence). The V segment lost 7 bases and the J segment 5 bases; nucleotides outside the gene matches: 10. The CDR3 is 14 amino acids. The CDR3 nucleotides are TGTGCCAGTAAGCCCAGGGGGGAAGGGTATGGCTACACCTTC. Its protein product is CASKPRGEGYGYTF.

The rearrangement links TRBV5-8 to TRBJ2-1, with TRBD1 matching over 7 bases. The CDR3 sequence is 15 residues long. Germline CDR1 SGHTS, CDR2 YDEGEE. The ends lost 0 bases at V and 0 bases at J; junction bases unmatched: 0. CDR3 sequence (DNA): TGTGCCAGCAGCTTGGGGACAGGCTCCTACAATGAGCAGTTCTTC. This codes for CASSLGTGSYNEQFF.

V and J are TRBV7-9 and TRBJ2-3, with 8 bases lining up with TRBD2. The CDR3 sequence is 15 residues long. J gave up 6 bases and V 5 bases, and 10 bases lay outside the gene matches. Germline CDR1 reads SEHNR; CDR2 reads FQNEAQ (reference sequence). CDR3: CASSPFGGASDTQYF. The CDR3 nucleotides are TGTGCCAGCAGCCCCTTCGGGGGGGCCTCGGATACGCAGTATTTT.

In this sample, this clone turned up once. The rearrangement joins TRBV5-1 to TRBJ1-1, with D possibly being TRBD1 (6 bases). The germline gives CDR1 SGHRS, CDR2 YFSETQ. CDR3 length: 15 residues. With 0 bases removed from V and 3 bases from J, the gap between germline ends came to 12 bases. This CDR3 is CASSLEAGADTEAFF. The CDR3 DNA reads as TGCGCCAGCAGCTTGGAAGCAGGGGCTGACACTGAAGCTTTCTTT.

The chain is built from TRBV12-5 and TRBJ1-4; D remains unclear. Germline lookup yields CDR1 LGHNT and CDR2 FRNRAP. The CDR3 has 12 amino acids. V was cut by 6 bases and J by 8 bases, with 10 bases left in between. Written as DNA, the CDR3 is TGTGCTAGTGGCAAAATAGGGGAAAAACTGTTTTTT. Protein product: CASGKIGEKLFF. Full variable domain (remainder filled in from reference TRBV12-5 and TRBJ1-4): DARVTQTPRHKVTEMGQEVTMRCQPILGHNTVFWYRQTMMQGLELLAYFRNRAPLDDSGMPKDRFSAEMPDATLATLKIQPSEPRDSAVYFCASGKIGEKLFFGSGTQLSVL.

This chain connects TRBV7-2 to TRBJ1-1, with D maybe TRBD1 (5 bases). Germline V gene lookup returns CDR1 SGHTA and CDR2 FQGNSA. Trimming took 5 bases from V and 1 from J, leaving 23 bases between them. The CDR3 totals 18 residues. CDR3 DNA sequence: TGTGCCAGCAGCCTAAGGAAGGGGCGGTGGGACCAGAACACTGAAGCTTTCTTT. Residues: CASSLRKGRWDQNTEAFF.

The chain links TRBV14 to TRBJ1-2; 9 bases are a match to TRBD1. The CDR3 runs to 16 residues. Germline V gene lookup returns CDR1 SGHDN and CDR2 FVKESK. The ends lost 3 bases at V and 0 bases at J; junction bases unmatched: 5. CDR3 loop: CASSQDRGAANYGYTF. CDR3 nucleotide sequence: TGTGCCAGCAGCCAGGACAGGGGAGCAGCTAACTATGGCTACACCTTC.

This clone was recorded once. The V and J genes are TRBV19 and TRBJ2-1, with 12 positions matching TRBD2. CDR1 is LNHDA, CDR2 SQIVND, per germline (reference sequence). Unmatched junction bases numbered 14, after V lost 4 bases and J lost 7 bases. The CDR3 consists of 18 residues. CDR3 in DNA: TGTGCCAGTAGTACGATCTCTAGCGGGGGGGCCTTTCCTAATGAGCAGTTCTTC. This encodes CASSTISSGGAFPNEQFF.

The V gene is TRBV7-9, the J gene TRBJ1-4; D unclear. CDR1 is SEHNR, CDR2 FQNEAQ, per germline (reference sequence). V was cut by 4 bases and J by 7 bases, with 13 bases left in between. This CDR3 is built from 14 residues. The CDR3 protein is CASSSRGSGEKLFF. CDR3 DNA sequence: TGTGCCAGCAGCTCTAGAGGGAGCGGTGAAAAACTGTTTTTT. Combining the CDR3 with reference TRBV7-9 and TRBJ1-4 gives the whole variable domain DTGVSQNPRHKITKRGQNVTFRCDPISEHNRLYWYRQTLGQGPEFLTYFQNEAQLEKSRLLSDRFSAERPKGSFSTLEIQRTEQGDSAMYLCASSSRGSGEKLFFGSGTQLSVL.